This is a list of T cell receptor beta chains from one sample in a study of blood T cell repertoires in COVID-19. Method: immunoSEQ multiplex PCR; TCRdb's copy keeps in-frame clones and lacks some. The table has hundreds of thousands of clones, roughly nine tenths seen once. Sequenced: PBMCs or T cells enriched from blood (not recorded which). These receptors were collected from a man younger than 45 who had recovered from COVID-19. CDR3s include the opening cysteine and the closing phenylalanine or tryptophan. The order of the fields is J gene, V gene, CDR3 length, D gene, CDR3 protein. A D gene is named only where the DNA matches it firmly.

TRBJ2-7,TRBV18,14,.,CATPGVAASYEQYF
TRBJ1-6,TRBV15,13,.,CATSIQLVSPLHF
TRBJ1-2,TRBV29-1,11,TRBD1,CSVETGAPNTF
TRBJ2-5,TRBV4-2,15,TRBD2,CASSPSGSLDETQYF
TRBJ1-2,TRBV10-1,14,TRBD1,CASSPGGSNYGYTF
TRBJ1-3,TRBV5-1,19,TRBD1,CASSLKPTGQGAVGNTIYF
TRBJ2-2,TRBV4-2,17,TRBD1,CASSQELGQGYTGELFF
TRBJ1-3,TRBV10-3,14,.,CAISQTDSGNTIYF
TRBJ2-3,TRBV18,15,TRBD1,CASSPPGRGPDTQYF
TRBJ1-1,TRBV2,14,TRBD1,CASSKQGLDTEAFF
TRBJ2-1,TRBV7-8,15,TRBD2,CASSRGTSGTVEQFF
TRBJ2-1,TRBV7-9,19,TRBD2,CASSTTGLAGVVIPDEQFF
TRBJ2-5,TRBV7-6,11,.,CASSLQETQYF
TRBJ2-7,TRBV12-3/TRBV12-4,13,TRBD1,CASSLEGQLAAQF
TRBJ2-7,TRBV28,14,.,CASSLHAEGNEQYF
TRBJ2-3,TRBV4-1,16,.,CASSQFLGLSTDTQYF
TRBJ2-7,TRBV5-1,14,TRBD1,CASRPGQGPYEQYF
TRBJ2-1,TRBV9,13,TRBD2,CASSPGLLNEQFF
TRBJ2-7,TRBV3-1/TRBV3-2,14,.,CASRKAELSYEQYF
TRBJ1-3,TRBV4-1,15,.,CASSQSHDSGNTIYF
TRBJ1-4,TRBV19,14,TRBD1,CASSPPQGGEKLFF
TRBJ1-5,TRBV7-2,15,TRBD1,CASSADRGDNQPQHF
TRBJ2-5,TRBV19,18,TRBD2,CASSIGGSWLAGEETQYF
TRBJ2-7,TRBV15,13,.,CATSISPEGEQYF
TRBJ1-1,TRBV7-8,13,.,CASSPTVNTEAFF
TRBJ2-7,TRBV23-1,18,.,CASSQAGGQAGASYEQYF
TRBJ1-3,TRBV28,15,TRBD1,CASSTTGEGGNTIYF
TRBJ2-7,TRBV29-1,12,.,CSYGQSSYEQYF
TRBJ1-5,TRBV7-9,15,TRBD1,CASSVGQYSNQPQHF
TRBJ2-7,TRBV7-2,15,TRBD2,CASSRRLAGGHEQYF
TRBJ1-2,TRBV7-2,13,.,CASSSDWTYGYTF
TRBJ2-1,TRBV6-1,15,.,CASSEREFNYNEQFF